Below, one T cell receptor (beta chain) is given with its context. Its antigen is as yet unknown. CDR1 SGHVS and CDR2 FQNEAQ come from the germline V gene. The CDR3 has 12 residues. UMI-labeled TRB cDNA libraries were prepared by 5' RACE. TCRdb processed the 5' RACE reads again and assigns one entry to each CDR3 protein, with no DNA. The repertoire table contains roughly 110,000 distinct CDR3 sequences. This sample was included in a study of CXCR3-negative and CXCR3-positive naive CD8 T cells. Study results and caveats: The study found more hydrophobic TRB CDR3s in CXCR3-positive naive cells than in CXCR3-negative naive cells.

CD8+ T cell subsets were each sorted in triplicate, around 270,000 cells apiece. The TCR comes from a human donor in good health. Some clones in this sample may be carry-over from other donors' samples. The V call is TRBV7-8, the J call TRBJ2-1. The sequenced sample consisted of naive CXCR3+ CD8+ T cells from blood. Described subset: CD45RO-CCR7+CD27+CD95- naive CD8+ T cells expressing CXCR3 (TNR3+). CDR3 in amino acids: CASSPQADEQFF.